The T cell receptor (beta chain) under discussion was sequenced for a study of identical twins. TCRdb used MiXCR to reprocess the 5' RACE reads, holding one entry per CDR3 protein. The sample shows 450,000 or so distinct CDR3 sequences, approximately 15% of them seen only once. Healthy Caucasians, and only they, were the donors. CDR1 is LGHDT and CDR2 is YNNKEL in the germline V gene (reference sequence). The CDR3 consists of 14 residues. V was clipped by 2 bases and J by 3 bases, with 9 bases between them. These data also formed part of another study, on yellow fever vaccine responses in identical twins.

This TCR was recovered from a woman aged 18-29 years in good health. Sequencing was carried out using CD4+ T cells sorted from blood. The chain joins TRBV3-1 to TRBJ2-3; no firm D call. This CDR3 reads CASSQISLTDTQYF. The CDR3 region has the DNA TGTGCCAGCAGCCAAATCTCCTTGACAGATACGCAGTATTTT.